This TCR beta chain was sequenced for a study of siplizumab effects on memory and regulatory T cells. Study at large: Investigators ran mixed lymphocyte reactions in pairs, testing siplizumab at 0.95 to 1 ug/mL against no drug.

Trimming shortened V by 0 bases and J by 8 bases, and 16 bases separated the two germline ends. CDR1 is MNHEY and CDR2 is SVGAGI in the germline V gene. The CDR3 consists of 15 residues. In the case of this clone: Its antigen is unidentified.

TCR templates, 80,000 to 100,000 per sample, were assayed. Some clones are missing from TCRdb's copy, which holds only in-frame ones; the method was immunoSEQ multiplex PCR. The top ten clones hold about 5.5% of a sample with approximately 20,000 clones, 44% of them seen once. Coculture of mixed lymphocyte reaction cells was performed at 37°C for 6 to 7 days. Study results and caveats: Tregs that proliferated in siplizumab cultures did not have their suppressive function confirmed. Siplizumab produced a significant reduction in alloreactive sequences that were traceable to unstimulated CD4+ memory cells.

The chain employs TRBV6-5 and TRBJ1-2, with no clear D. Specimen: CFSE-low (dividing) CD4+ T cells sorted from an allogeneic mixed lymphocyte reaction. The clonotype comes from a human donor in good health; the cells came from an allogeneic mixed lymphocyte reaction. Some clones in this sample may be carry-over from other donors' samples. The CDR3 DNA is TGTGCCAGCAGTTACTCATTCAGTTCGGAGAGGGGCTACACCTTC. Amino acid sequence: CASSYSFSSERGYTF.